This T cell receptor beta chain was found in a study of beta chain features in type 1 diabetes. This clone was found a few times. Its antigen remains unidentified. This CDR3 spans 16 amino acids. V was pared by 3 bases and J by 4 bases, with 8 bases of the junction left unmatched. CDR1 and CDR2 from the germline V gene are SGHNT and YYREEE (reference sequence). All of the isolated RNA was reverse transcribed, so expressed TCRB transcripts were sequenced. Measured with immunoSEQ multiplex PCR; TCRdb has only the in-frame clones, and not every one. The table has roughly 280,000 clones, around 25% seen once. Findings of the study overall: Researchers report that Type 1 diabetes patients had moderately but significantly shorter TCRB CDR3s across all four CD4+ subsets.

Sequencing was done on a sample of naive CD4+ T cells from blood. J is TRBJ2-2 and V is TRBV5-4, with TRBD1 matching over 8 bases. The sequence derives from a woman aged 30 to 39 with type 1 diabetes. CDR3 sequence reads: CASSSRTGMGTGELFF. The CDR3 region has the DNA TGTGCCAGCAGCTCGAGGACAGGGATGGGCACCGGGGAGCTGTTTTTT.